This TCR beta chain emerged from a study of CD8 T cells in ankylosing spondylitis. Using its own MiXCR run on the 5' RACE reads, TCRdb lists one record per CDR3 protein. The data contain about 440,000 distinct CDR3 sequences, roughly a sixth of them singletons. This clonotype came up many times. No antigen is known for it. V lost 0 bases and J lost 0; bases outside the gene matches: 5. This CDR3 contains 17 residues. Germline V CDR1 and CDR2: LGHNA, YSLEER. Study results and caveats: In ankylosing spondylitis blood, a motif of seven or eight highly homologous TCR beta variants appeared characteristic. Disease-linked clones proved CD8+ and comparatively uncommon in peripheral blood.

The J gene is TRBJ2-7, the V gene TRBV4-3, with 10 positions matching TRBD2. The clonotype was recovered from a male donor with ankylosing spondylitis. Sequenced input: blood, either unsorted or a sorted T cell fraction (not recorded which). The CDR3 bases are TGCGCCAGCAGCCAAGAGGTACTAGCGGGACGCTCCTACGAGCAGTACTTC. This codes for CASSQEVLAGRSYEQYF.